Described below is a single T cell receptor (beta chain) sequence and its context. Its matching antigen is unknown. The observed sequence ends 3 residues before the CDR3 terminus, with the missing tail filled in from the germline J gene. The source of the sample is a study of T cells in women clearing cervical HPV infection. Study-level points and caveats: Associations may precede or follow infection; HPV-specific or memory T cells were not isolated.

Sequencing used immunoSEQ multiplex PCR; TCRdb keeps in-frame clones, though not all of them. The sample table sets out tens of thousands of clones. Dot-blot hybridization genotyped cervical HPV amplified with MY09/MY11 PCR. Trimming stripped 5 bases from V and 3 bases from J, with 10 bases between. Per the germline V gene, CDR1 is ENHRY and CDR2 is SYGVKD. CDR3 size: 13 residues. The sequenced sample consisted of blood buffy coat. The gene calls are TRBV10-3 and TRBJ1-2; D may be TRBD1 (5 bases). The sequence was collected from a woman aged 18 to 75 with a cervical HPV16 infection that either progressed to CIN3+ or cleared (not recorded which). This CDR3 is CAISMDTDYGYTF. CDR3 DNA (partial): TGTGCCATCAGTATGGACACAGACTATGGC.